A selection of T cell receptor beta chains follows, all from one sample in a study of blood T cell repertoires in COVID-19. TCRdb keeps only in-frame clones here, not all; method: immunoSEQ multiplex PCR. The table includes 50,000 to 80,000 clones, 85% to 90% detected once. Sequenced: peripheral blood. These TCRs come from a man over 45 with active COVID-19. CDR3s include the opening cysteine and the closing phenylalanine or tryptophan. The order of the fields is J gene, D gene, clone size, V gene, CDR3 DNA, CDR3 protein. D genes are given only for firm matches. Where a row states a size, it is once, few, many or the class of an expanded clone; other rows omit it.

>TRBJ2-1|TRBD2|.|TRBV11-3
TGTGCCAGCAGCTCTATTAGCGGGAGTCGGAATGAGCAGTTCTTC
CASSSISGSRNEQFF
>TRBJ1-1|TRBD1|.|TRBV2
TGTGCCAGCAGTGAACCGATGGACAGGCGGAACACTGAAGCTTTCTTT
CASSEPMDRRNTEAFF
>TRBJ2-2|.|.|TRBV18
TGTGCCAGCTCACCACAGGCGGGCATAGGAACCGGGGAGCTGTTTTTT
CASSPQAGIGTGELFF
>TRBJ2-2|TRBD2|.|TRBV7-9
TGTGCCAGCAGCTTAGACGGGAGGGCCACAGCCGGGGAGCTGTTTTTT
CASSLDGRATAGELFF
>TRBJ2-1|TRBD1|.|TRBV18
TGTGCCAGCTCACCAGGACAGGGGAGCAATGAGCAGTTCTTC
CASSPGQGSNEQFF
>TRBJ1-3|.|once|TRBV7-2
TGTGCCAGCAGCTTAGACAGCTCTGGAAACACCATATATTTT
CASSLDSSGNTIYF
>TRBJ1-6|.|.|TRBV19
TGTGCCAGTAGTATGGAGACAGGCTTTGTTTCACCCCTCCACTTT
CASSMETGFVSPLHF
>TRBJ2-1|TRBD2|.|TRBV10-2
TGCGCCAGCAGCCCCACGACTAGCGGGGTGAAGGAGCAGTTCTTC
CASSPTTSGVKEQFF
>TRBJ2-5|TRBD2|.|TRBV28
TGTGCCAGCAGTTTCTCAGAAGGACTAGCGGAAGAGACCCAGTACTTC
CASSFSEGLAEETQYF
>TRBJ2-5|.|.|TRBV5-6
TGTGCCAGCAGCTTGGGGGCGGAGACCCAGTACTTC
CASSLGAETQYF
>TRBJ2-1|.|.|TRBV21-1
TGTGCCAGCAGCAAACCTAGCGGGAGAGGAGGCTACAATGAGCAGTTCTTC
CASSKPSGRGGYNEQFF
>TRBJ2-3|TRBD2|.|TRBV29-1
TGCAGCGTTGTGGAACGGGAGGGGAGCACAGATACGCAGTATTTT
CSVVEREGSTDTQYF
>TRBJ1-1|.|.|TRBV5-5
TGTGCCAGCAGCTTGGCCAACAGTATGAACACTGAAGCTTTCTTT
CASSLANSMNTEAFF
>TRBJ1-1|TRBD1|.|TRBV5-4
TGTGCCAGCAGCCTGGGACAGGGGGGGGATGAAGCTTTCTTT
CASSLGQGGDEAFF
>TRBJ1-4|.|once|TRBV4-1
TGCGCCAGCAGCCAGCAGGGCGTTGAAAAACTGTTTTTT
CASSQQGVEKLFF
>TRBJ2-3|.|.|TRBV5-5
TGTGCCAGCAGCTGGCCCCTTGACAGCGAAAGCACAGATACGCAGTATTTT
CASSWPLDSESTDTQYF
>TRBJ2-7|TRBD2|.|TRBV7-2
TGTGCCAGCAGCGATAGCGGGGGGGCGTCCTACGAGCAGTACTTC
CASSDSGGASYEQYF
>TRBJ1-1|.|.|TRBV6-4
TGTGCCAGCAGTCCTGGGGGGGGGAGGAACACTGAAGCTTTCTTT
CASSPGGGRNTEAFF
>TRBJ1-1|.|.|TRBV7-2
TGTGCCAGCAGCTTAGAAGGGGGGAACACTGAAGCTTTCTTT
CASSLEGGNTEAFF
>TRBJ2-7|TRBD1|medium-sized|TRBV7-9
TGTGCCAGCAGCTTAGGGACAGGTGAACAGTACTTC
CASSLGTGEQYF
>TRBJ1-3|.|.|TRBV11-2
TGTGCCAGCAGCCCCCGGACTGGCTCTGGAAACACCATATATTTT
CASSPRTGSGNTIYF
>TRBJ2-6|.|.|TRBV25-1
TGTGCCAGCACGGACAGTGGCGTCTTGGCCAACGTCCTGACTTTC
CASTDSGVLANVLTF
>TRBJ2-3|TRBD2|.|TRBV14
TGTGCCAGCAGCCAAGGAGGGACTAGGAGGGGAGATACGCAGTATTTT
CASSQGGTRRGDTQYF
>TRBJ2-1|.|.|TRBV5-1
TGCGCCAGCAGCCCCGGGACATCAGACTCCTACAATGAGCAGTTCTTC
CASSPGTSDSYNEQFF
>TRBJ1-1|.|.|TRBV29-1
TGCAGCGTTGCAGTCGGGGTAGTGGCCACTGAAGCTTTCTTT
CSVAVGVVATEAFF
>TRBJ1-5|TRBD1|.|TRBV7-2
TGTGCCAGCAGCTATACAGGGGGAGGGCAGCCCCAGCATTTT
CASSYTGGGQPQHF
>TRBJ2-2|.|.|TRBV3-1/TRBV3-2
TGTGCCAGCAGCCCCCTAGGCCCTAGCGACACCGGGGAGCTGTTTTTT
CASSPLGPSDTGELFF
>TRBJ2-3|TRBD2|.|TRBV9
TGTGCCAGCAGCGTAGGACTAGCTAGCACAGATACGCAGTATTTT
CASSVGLASTDTQYF
>TRBJ1-2|.|.|TRBV12-3/TRBV12-4
TGTGCCAGCAGCCCCTCAACGCAATGGCACACCTTC
CASSPSTQWHTF
>TRBJ2-1|TRBD2|.|TRBV27
TGTGCCAGCAGTTTACGGCGGGGGAGTCAAGGCAATGAGCAGTTCTTC
CASSLRRGSQGNEQFF
>TRBJ2-2|TRBD2|few|TRBV19
TGTGCCAGTAGTATACGTCTAGCGGGGCGTCGGAACACCGGGGAGCTGTTTTTT
CASSIRLAGRRNTGELFF
>TRBJ2-5|.|.|TRBV2
TGTGCCAGCGCCGTCGGACGGGGAATGAGAGAGACCCAGTACTTC
CASAVGRGMRETQYF
>TRBJ1-2|TRBD1|few|TRBV19
TGTGCCAGTAGTCTCCATCGGACAGGGGGCTATGGCTACACCTTC
CASSLHRTGGYGYTF
>TRBJ2-1|.|.|TRBV4-1
TGCGCCAGCAGCCAAGTTGGGGGGAGGAATGAGCAGTTCTTC
CASSQVGGRNEQFF
>TRBJ1-3|.|.|TRBV19
TGTGCCAGTAGTGTGGGACAATCACTATATTTT
CASSVGQSLYF
>TRBJ2-7|.|.|TRBV19
TGTGCCAGTAGTTATAACAGGGACTCCTACGAGCAGTACTTC
CASSYNRDSYEQYF
>TRBJ2-5|.|.|TRBV14
TGTGCCAGCAGTTTCGTCGGGTCGGCGACCCAGTACTTC
CASSFVGSATQYF
>TRBJ1-1|.|.|TRBV27
TGTGCCAGCAGCAAATACCAAAACAGGGTCGTCACGACGAACACTGAAGCTTTCTTT
CASSKYQNRVVTTNTEAFF
>TRBJ1-4|.|.|TRBV7-8
TGTGCCAGCAGCTTAGATCGGGTGGGGGGACTGGCTGGTAATGAAAAACTGTTTTTT
CASSLDRVGGLAGNEKLFF
>TRBJ2-2|TRBD1|.|TRBV11-3
TGTGCCAGCAGCTTACGACAGGGCGGCACCGGGGAGCTGTTTTTT
CASSLRQGGTGELFF
>TRBJ2-3|TRBD1|.|TRBV19
TGTGCCAGTCGAAGGGGACAGTACTTCACAGATACGCAGTATTTT
CASRRGQYFTDTQYF
>TRBJ2-1|TRBD2|.|TRBV19
TGTGCCAGTAGCAAGGGACTAGCGGGCGTTGAGCAGTTCTTC
CASSKGLAGVEQFF
>TRBJ2-1|.|.|TRBV6-6
TGTGCCACCGGGAAGGGTCGTAAGAGCAATGAGCAGTTCTTC
CATGKGRKSNEQFF
>TRBJ2-1|TRBD2|.|TRBV7-9
TGTGCCAGCAGCTTTAATAGCGGGAGTTATAGTGAGCAGTTCTTC
CASSFNSGSYSEQFF
>TRBJ1-1|.|.|TRBV29-1
TGCAGCGTTGTTGGGGGGGCCCGGACTGAAGCTTTCTTT
CSVVGGARTEAFF